The 4 T cell receptor beta chains below come from one sample, sequenced in a study of T-cell reconstitution after alpha-beta-depleted transplantation in children. Preparation of the TCRbeta library used unique molecular identifiers. TCRdb used MiXCR to reprocess the PCR reads, holding one entry per CDR3 protein. This table holds some 550,000 distinct CDR3 sequences, 20% to 25% found once. The sample consisted of PBMCs, mostly from graft donor cells, taken 360 days after TCRalphabeta/CD19-depleted stem cell transplant. These receptor sequences come from a boy under two years old who had a stem cell transplant for acute myeloid leukemia, so the T cells may come from the graft donor.

V gene TRBV20-1 combines with J gene TRBJ2-1, with D unresolved. The CDR3 is 15 residues long. Germline-derived CDR1 and CDR2 are DFQATT and SNEGSKA (reference sequence). V gave up 2 bases and J gave up 8 bases, with 19 bases separating them. The CDR3, as DNA: TGCAGTGCTAGACCCCCCGGCCGCATTACTGATGAGCAGTTCTTC. Amino acids: CSARPPGRITDEQFF.

This clonotype has a handful of counts. Here the CDR3 omits its conserved ending phenylalanine or tryptophan, so a read error is the likely source. The DNA is omitted, as the CDR3 cannot be located on it reliably, and the CDR3 follows TCRdb's listing. The genes are TRBV18 and TRBJ2-3; the table assigns TRBD1, which was not confirmed against the DNA. The CDR3 numbers 10 amino acids, ends counted. Germline V gives CDR1 KGHSH, CDR2 LQKENI. The CDR3 is CASSDGKPSL.

There are many counts of this clonotype. The rearrangement joins TRBV6-2 or TRBV6-3 to TRBJ1-5; D uncertain. Germline V lookup: CDR1 MNHEY, CDR2 SVGEGT. The CDR3 covers 16 residues. Trimming cost V 2 bases and J 4 bases, with 15 bases left between them. The CDR3 coding sequence is TGTGCCAGCAGTTACCCCGGCGCAGTGGTGAATCAGCCCCAGCATTTT. As protein: CASSYPGAVVNQPQHF.

CDR3 nucleotides: TGTGCCAGCAGCCAAGATCCCGGGACAGGGGTTAACTATGGCTACACCTTC. As protein: CASSQDPGTGVNYGYTF. V is TRBV3-1 and J is TRBJ1-2, with TRBD1 identical over 10 bases. There are 17 residues in the CDR3. The junction had 5 bases not matched to a gene; V was cut back by 0 bases and J by 1 base. Germline assignment: CDR1 LGHDT and CDR2 YNNKEL (reference sequence).